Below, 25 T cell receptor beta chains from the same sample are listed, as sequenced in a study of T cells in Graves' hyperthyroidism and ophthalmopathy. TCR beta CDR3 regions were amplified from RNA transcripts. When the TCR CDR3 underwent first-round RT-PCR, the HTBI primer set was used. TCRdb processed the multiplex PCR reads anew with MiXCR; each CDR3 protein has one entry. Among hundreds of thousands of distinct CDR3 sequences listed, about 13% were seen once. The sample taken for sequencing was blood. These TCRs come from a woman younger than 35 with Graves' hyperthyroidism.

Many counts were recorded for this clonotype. For the CDR3, the DNA is TGTGCCAGCAGCTTCGGCAGGGGGATCTACGAGCAGTACTTC. Protein product: CASSFGRGIYEQYF. The rearrangement links TRBV5-6 to TRBJ2-7; TRBD1 matches 7 bases. V gave up 2 bases and J gave up 3 bases; unmatched junction bases: 5. In germline, CDR1 is SGHDT, CDR2 YYEEEE. This CDR3 spans 14 amino acids. Complete variable domain (other parts from reference TRBV5-6 and TRBJ2-7): DAGVTQSPTHLIKTRGQQVTLRCSPKSGHDTVSWYQQALGQGPQFIFQYYEEEERQRGNFPDRFSGHQFPNYSSELNVNALLLGDSALYLCASSFGRGIYEQYFGPGTRLTVT.

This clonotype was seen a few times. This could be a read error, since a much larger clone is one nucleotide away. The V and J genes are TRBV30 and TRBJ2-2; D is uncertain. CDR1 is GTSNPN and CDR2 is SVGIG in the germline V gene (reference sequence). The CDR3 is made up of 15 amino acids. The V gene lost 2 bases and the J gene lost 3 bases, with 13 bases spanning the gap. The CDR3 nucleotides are TGTGCCTGGAGTATATTTCTAGGAGACACCGGGGAGCTGTTTTTT. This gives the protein CAWSIFLGDTGELFF.

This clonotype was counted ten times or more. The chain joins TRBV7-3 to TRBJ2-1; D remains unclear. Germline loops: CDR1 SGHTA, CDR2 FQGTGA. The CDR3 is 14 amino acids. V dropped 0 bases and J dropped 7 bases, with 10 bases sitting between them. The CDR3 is CASSLTPRRNEQFF. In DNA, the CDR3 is TGTGCCAGCAGCTTAACCCCCAGGCGGAATGAGCAGTTCTTC.

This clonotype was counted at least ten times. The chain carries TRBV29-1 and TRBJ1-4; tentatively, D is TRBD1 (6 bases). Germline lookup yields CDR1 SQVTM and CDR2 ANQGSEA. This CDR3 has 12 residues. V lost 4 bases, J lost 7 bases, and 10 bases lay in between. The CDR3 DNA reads TGCAGCGTTGTTGGGGGGGCTGAAAAACTGTTTTTT. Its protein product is CSVVGGAEKLFF.

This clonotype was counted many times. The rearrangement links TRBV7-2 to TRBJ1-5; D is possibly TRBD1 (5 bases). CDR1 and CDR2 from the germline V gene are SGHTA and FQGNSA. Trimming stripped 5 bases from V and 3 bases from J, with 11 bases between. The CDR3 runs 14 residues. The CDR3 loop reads CASSVGTVNQPQHF. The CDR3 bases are TGTGCCAGCAGCGTCGGGACGGTCAATCAGCCCCAGCATTTT.

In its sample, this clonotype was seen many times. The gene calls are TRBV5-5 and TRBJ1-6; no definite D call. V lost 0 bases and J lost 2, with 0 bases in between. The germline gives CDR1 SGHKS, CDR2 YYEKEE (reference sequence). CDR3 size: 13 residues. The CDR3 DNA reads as TGTGCCAGCAGCTTGGCCTATAATTCACCCCTCCACTTT. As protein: CASSLAYNSPLHF.

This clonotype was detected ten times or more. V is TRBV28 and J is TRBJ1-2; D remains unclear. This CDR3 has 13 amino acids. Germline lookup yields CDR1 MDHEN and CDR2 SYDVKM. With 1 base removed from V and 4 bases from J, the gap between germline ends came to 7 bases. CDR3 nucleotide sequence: TGTGCCAGCAGTTTATTACACCCCTATGGCTACACCTTC. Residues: CASSLLHPYGYTF.

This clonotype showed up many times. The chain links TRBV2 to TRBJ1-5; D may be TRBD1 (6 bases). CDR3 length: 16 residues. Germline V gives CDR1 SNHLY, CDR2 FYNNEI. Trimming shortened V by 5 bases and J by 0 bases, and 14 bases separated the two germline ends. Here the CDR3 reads CASSYTGPNSNQPQHF. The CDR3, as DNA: TGTGCCAGCAGTTATACAGGGCCCAATAGCAATCAGCCCCAGCATTTT.

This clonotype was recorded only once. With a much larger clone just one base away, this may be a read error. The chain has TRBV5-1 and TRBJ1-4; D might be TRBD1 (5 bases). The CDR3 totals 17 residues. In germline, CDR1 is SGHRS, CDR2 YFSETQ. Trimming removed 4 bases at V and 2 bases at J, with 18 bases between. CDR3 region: CASSPGRRGPTNEKLFF. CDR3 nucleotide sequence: TGCGCCAGCAGCCCCGGTCGTAGGGGACCGACTAATGAAAAACTGTTTTTT.

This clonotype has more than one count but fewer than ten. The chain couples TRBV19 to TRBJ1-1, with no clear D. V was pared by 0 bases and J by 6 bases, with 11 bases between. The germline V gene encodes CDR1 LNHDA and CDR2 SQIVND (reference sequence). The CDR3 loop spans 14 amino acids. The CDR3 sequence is CASSIDSSSAEAFF. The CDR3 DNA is TGTGCCAGTAGTATAGATAGTTCCAGTGCTGAAGCTTTCTTT.

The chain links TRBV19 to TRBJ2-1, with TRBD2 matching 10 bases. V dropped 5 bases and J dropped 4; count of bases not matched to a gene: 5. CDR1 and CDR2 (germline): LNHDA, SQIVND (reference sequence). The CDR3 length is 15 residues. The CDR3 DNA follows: TGTGCCAGTAGTCACCGGACTAGCGGATACAATGAGCAGTTCTTC. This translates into CASSHRTSGYNEQFF.

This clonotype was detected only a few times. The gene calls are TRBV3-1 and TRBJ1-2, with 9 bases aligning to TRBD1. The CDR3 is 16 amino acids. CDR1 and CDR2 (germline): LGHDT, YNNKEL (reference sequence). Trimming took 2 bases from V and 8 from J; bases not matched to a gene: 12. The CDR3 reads CASSQIGTGTIRGYTF. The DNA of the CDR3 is TGTGCCAGCAGCCAAATCGGGACAGGGACCATCAGGGGCTACACCTTC.

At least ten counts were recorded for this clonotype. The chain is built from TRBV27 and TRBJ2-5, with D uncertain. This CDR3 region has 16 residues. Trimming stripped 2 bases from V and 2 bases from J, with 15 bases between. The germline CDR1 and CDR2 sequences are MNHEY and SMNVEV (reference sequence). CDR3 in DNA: TGTGCCAGCAGTTTAATAGCAACAGTTACACAAGAGACCCAGTACTTC. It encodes CASSLIATVTQETQYF.

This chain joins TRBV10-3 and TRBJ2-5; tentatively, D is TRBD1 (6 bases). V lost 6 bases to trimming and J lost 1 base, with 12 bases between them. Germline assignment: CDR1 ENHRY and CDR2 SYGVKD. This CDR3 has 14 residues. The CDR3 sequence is CAISREGGQETQYF. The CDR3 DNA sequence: TGTGCCATCAGCCGTGAAGGGGGCCAAGAGACCCAGTACTTC.

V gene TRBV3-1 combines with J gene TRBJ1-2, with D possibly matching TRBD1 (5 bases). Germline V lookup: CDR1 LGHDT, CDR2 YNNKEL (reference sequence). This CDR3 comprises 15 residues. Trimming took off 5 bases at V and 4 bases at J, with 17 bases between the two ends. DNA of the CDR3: TGTGCCAGCAGCGGACCTGGTAAACAGGTCTATGGCTACACCTTC. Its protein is CASSGPGKQVYGYTF.

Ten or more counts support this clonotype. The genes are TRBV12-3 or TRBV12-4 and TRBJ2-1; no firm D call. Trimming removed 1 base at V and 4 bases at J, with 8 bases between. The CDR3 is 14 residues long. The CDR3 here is CASSLGTRYNEQFF. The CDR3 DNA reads TGTGCCAGCAGTTTAGGTACCCGGTACAATGAGCAGTTCTTC.

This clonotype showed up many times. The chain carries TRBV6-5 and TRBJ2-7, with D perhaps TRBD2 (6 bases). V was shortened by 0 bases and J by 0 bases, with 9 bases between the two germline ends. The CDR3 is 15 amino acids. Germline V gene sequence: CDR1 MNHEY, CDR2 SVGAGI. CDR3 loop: CASSYSAGGSYEQYF. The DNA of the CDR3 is TGTGCCAGCAGTTACTCAGCGGGTGGCTCCTACGAGCAGTACTTC.

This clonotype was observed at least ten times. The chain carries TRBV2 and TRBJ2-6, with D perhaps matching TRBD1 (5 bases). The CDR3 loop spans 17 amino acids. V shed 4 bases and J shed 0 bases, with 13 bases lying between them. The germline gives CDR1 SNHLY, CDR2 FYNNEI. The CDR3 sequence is CASSVGQGLSGANVLTF. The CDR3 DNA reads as TGTGCCAGCAGTGTCGGGCAGGGCCTCTCTGGGGCCAACGTCCTGACTTTC.

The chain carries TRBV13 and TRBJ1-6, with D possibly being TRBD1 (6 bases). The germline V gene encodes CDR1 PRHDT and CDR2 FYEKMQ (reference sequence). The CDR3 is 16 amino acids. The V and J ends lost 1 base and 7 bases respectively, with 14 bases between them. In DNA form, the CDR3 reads TGTGCCAGCAGCTTAGCGGCAGGGGAGGGGAATTCACCCCTCCACTTT. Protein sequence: CASSLAAGEGNSPLHF.

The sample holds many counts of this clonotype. The CDR3: CASSQDVAGGRGTQYF. The CDR3 DNA reads as TGTGCCAGCAGCCAAGATGTGGCGGGGGGGCGCGGGACCCAGTACTTC. The chain combines TRBV4-2 with TRBJ2-5, with TRBD2 matching 9 bases. Germline loops: CDR1 LGHNA, CDR2 YNFKEQ. J was trimmed by 7 bases and V by 0 bases; bases with no gene match: 9. The CDR3 sequence is 16 residues long.

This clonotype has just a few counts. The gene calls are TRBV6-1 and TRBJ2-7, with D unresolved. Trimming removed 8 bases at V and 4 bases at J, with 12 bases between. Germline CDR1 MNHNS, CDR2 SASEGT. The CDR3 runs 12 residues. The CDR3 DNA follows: TGTGCCAGCGGCGGATACAGATACGAGCAGTACTTC. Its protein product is CASGGYRYEQYF.

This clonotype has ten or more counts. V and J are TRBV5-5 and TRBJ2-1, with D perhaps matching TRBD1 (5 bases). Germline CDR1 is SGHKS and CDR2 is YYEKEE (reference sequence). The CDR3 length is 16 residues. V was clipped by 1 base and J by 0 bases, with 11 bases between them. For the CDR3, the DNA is TGTGCCAGCAGCTTGCTTTCCGACAGCTCCTACAATGAGCAGTTCTTC. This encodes CASSLLSDSSYNEQFF.

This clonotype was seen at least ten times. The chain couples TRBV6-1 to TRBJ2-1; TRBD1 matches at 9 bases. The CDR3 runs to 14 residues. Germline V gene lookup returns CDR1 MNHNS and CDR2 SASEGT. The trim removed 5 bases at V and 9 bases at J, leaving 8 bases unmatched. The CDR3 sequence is CASSPGTGNGEQFF. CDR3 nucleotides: TGTGCCAGCAGTCCCGGGACAGGGAACGGTGAGCAGTTCTTC.

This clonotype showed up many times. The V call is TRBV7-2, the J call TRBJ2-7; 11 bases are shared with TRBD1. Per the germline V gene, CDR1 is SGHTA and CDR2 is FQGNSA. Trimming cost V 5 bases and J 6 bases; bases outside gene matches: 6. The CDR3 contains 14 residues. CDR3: CASSPRDRGGEQYF. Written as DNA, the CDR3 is TGTGCCAGCAGCCCCCGGGACAGGGGGGGCGAGCAGTACTTC.

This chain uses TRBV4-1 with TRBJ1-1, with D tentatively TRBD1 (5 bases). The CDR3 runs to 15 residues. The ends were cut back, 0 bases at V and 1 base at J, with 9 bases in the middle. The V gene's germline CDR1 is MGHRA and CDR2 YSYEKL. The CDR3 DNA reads TGCGCCAGCAGCCAAGAAGGGCAGGGGAACACTGAAGCTTTCTTT. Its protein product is CASSQEGQGNTEAFF.